This T cell receptor (beta chain) was sequenced in a study of T cells in localized non-small cell lung cancer. Method: immunoSEQ multiplex PCR; TCRdb's copy keeps in-frame clones and lacks some. The table lists approximately 14,000 clones, roughly 80% of them singletons, with approximately 4.1% in the top ten. The study's findings and limits: It was uninvolved adjacent lung that showed the highest T cell clonality, exceeding tumor. The study detected a median 57 of the top 100 tumor clones in adjacent lung. Higher T cell density in the blood was associated with longer overall survival, whereas higher adjacent-lung clonality associated with shorter survival.

This CDR3 has 12 residues. Trimming stripped 3 bases from V and 4 bases from J, with 6 bases between. Germline CDR1 and CDR2: KGHSH and LQKENI. This clone was seen a handful of times. The antigen is unknown. This specimen was peripheral blood, taken before any cancer treatment. V usage is TRBV18 and J usage is TRBJ1-1; no definite D call. This clonotype was sampled from a female donor older than 55 with stage I squamous cell lung carcinoma. CDR3 sequence: CASSPKGTEAFF. The DNA of the CDR3 is TGTGCCAGCTCACCCAAAGGCACTGAAGCTTTCTTT.